One sample yielded the 6 T cell receptor beta chains listed below, sequenced in a study of identical twins. TCRdb re-analysed the 5' RACE reads in MiXCR, keeping a single row per CDR3 protein. The sample includes 310,000 or so distinct CDR3 sequences, less than 9.5% seen only once; the top ten take about 7.1%. Separately, the same data were catalogued under a study of yellow fever vaccine responses in identical twins.

The sample taken for sequencing was CD8+ T cells sorted from blood. The receptors were gathered from a woman younger than 35 in good health.

This clonotype was picked up a small number of times. This rearrangement joins TRBV29-1 to TRBJ2-3; weak D call: TRBD2 (5 bases). Trimming cost V 6 bases and J 4 bases, with 17 bases left between them. The CDR3 spans 14 residues. Per the germline V gene, CDR1 is SQVTM and CDR2 is ANQGSEA. CDR3 nucleotide sequence: TGCAGCGTACTAGGATTAAAGGAGGCAGATACGCAGTATTTT. Its translation is CSVLGLKEADTQYF.

This chain uses TRBV16 with TRBJ2-7; 7 bases are a match to TRBD2. J was trimmed by 5 bases and V by 4 bases; bases with no gene match: 8. CDR3 length equals 14 residues. CDR1 is KGHSY, CDR2 FQNENV, per germline. CDR3 nucleotide sequence: TGTGCCAGCAGCCGGGAGGGAGGTCTCGACGAGCAGTACTTC. It codes for CASSREGGLDEQYF.

There are a few counts of this clonotype. The CDR3: CASSSRTGVAGELFF. The CDR3, as DNA: TGTGCCAGCAGTTCTCGGACAGGGGTCGCCGGGGAGCTGTTTTTT. V and J are TRBV6-5 and TRBJ2-2; TRBD1 matches at 9 bases. V lost 4 bases to trimming and J lost 6 bases; unmatched junction nucleotides: 6. This CDR3 contains 15 residues. Germline V lookup: CDR1 MNHEY, CDR2 SVGAGI.

This clonotype was recorded many times. This sequence joins TRBV29-1 and TRBJ2-7; D not resolved. CDR1 and CDR2 (germline): SQVTM, ANQGSEA. The V end lost 6 bases, the J end lost 3 bases, and 9 bases lay between the germline ends. The CDR3 sequence is 11 residues long. The CDR3 region is CSVNLDYEQYF. The CDR3 DNA reads TGCAGCGTGAACCTCGACTACGAGCAGTACTTC.

This clonotype was found many times. The rearrangement links TRBV20-1 to TRBJ2-7; TRBD2 matches at 11 bases. After removal of 3 bases from V and 2 bases from J, the junction contained 15 bases not matched to a gene. Germline V lookup: CDR1 DFQATT, CDR2 SNEGSKA (reference sequence). The CDR3 loop spans 18 amino acids. The CDR3 spells CSASYLLAGARVAYEQYF. As DNA, the CDR3 is TGCAGTGCTAGCTATCTACTAGCGGGGGCCAGAGTGGCCTACGAGCAGTACTTC.

This clonotype has just a few counts. J is TRBJ2-2 and V is TRBV7-9, with a weak D call TRBD1 (6 bases). V gave up 10 bases and J gave up 2 bases, with 8 bases separating them. The CDR3 contains 12 residues. Germline CDR1 and CDR2: SEHNR and FQNEAQ (reference sequence). CDR3: CATGTNTGELFF. CDR3 bases: TGTGCCACCGGGACAAACACCGGGGAGCTGTTTTTT.